This TCR beta chain was retrieved from a study of early T cells in non-severe SARS-CoV-2 infection. Overall study context: The authors sequenced bulk RNA from unsorted whole blood, leaving chains unpaired.

Study outcomes and limitations: A preference for anti-spike CD8 responses marked VDJdb matching, which missed private and CD4 specificities.

In the library, individual cDNA molecules carried attached unique molecular identifiers. TCRdb re-derived calls from the 5' RACE reads in MiXCR, one entry per CDR3 protein. The sample holds 40,000 to 55,000 distinct CDR3 sequences, 7% to 9% seen once. V shed 0 bases and J 1 base; nucleotides not matched to a gene: 4. This CDR3 contains 17 residues. Germline V gene lookup returns CDR1 SGDLS and CDR2 YYNGEE. This clonotype was recorded many times. Its antigen is still unknown. The receptor was isolated from an adult who was a healthcare worker with PCR-confirmed SARS-CoV-2 infection or an uninfected control (not recorded which). The V gene is TRBV9, the J gene TRBJ2-2; 9 bases fit TRBD1. The sequencing sample was made of whole blood. CDR3 nucleotides: TGTGCCAGCAGCGTAGCTATGGACAGGGGGAACACCGGGGAGCTGTTTTTT. Its translation is CASSVAMDRGNTGELFF. The full variable domain, rest sourced from reference TRBV9 and TRBJ2-2, is DSGVTQTPKHLITATGQRVTLRCSPRSGDLSVYWYQQSLDQGLQFLIQYYNGEERAKGNILERFSAQQFPDLHSELNLSSLELGDSALYFCASSVAMDRGNTGELFFGEGSRLTVL.